This is a list of T cell receptor beta chains from one sample in a study of T cells in tuberculosis. The assay was immunoSEQ multiplex PCR, and TCRdb's table has in-frame clones only and misses some. The sample lists 25,000 to 35,000 clones; around 94% were seen once. The specimen sequenced was PBMCs. These receptors were taken from a donor aged 10 to 29 with latent tuberculosis or without tuberculosis infection. Each CDR3 is given without its conserved first and last residue. The D gene is left open where the match is weak.

D: TRBD1
J: TRBJ2-2
V: TRBV28
CDR3: ASSPPTGSNTGELF

D: -
J: TRBJ2-3
V: TRBV6-1
CDR3: ASRAGQEADTQY

D: -
J: TRBJ1-1
V: TRBV10-3
CDR3: AISGATEAF

D: -
J: -
V: TRBV9
CDR3: ASSVDSFSSYEQY

D: -
J: TRBJ2-7
V: TRBV7-6
CDR3: ASSFSETSYEQY

D: -
J: TRBJ2-7
V: TRBV27
CDR3: ASSFSRGSYEQY

D: TRBD2
J: TRBJ2-1
V: TRBV5-1
CDR3: ASSSGTSGTLWNEQF

D: -
J: TRBJ2-7
V: TRBV29-1
CDR3: SVRTGTYEQY

D: -
J: TRBJ1-1
V: TRBV11-2
CDR3: ASTFRGTNTEAF

D: -
J: TRBJ2-1
V: TRBV19
CDR3: ASSTPGEILEQF

D: -
J: TRBJ2-1
V: TRBV7-6
CDR3: ASSPRAVIGGEQF

D: -
J: TRBJ1-5
V: TRBV2
CDR3: ASSETAQMNNQPQH

D: -
J: TRBJ1-1
V: TRBV5-1
CDR3: ASSRGHKNTEAF

D: -
J: TRBJ1-1
V: TRBV19
CDR3: ASRASDRQNTEAF

D: TRBD2
J: TRBJ2-5
V: TRBV4-3
CDR3: ASSQELIAGERTQY

D: -
J: TRBJ1-5
V: TRBV10-3
CDR3: AISVSGEGDQPQH

D: -
J: TRBJ1-2
V: TRBV25-1
CDR3: ASSESPGAQYGYT

D: -
J: TRBJ2-1
V: TRBV27
CDR3: ASSSISGQWDEQF

D: TRBD2
J: TRBJ2-7
V: TRBV5-1
CDR3: ASSWTLAGGPYEQY

D: -
J: TRBJ1-1
V: TRBV15
CDR3: ATQPGGNTEAF

D: TRBD2
J: TRBJ2-3
V: TRBV29-1
CDR3: SVMTSGNTQY

D: TRBD2
J: TRBJ2-7
V: TRBV28
CDR3: ASSRRGGHSYEQY

D: TRBD2
J: TRBJ2-7
V: TRBV29-1
CDR3: SVEGTSDEQY

D: TRBD2
J: TRBJ2-7
V: TRBV4-3
CDR3: ASSRGTSGPLYEQY

D: TRBD1
J: TRBJ1-2
V: TRBV19
CDR3: ASRSTGENYGYT

D: TRBD2
J: TRBJ2-3
V: TRBV6-1
CDR3: ASSAASGIVGDTQY

D: -
J: TRBJ1-3
V: TRBV10-1
CDR3: ASSDYGNTIY

D: -
J: TRBJ2-2
V: TRBV6-1
CDR3: ASSEAVAGQNTGELF

D: -
J: TRBJ2-2
V: TRBV15
CDR3: ATSRSTGTVGTGELF

D: -
J: TRBJ2-1
V: TRBV15
CDR3: ATSQTGDEQF

D: TRBD2
J: TRBJ2-7
V: TRBV5-1
CDR3: ASSFQRRAGDEQY

D: -
J: TRBJ2-1
V: TRBV6-1
CDR3: ASSERGGRAYNEQF

D: -
J: TRBJ1-1
V: TRBV28
CDR3: ASRTLNTEAF

D: -
J: TRBJ2-7
V: TRBV5-6
CDR3: ASSMATYEQY

D: TRBD1
J: TRBJ2-2
V: TRBV5-1
CDR3: ASSRDRSNTGELF